These 20 T cell receptor beta chains came from one sample sequenced in a study of T cell repertoires in cytomegalovirus infection. Their specific antigens are unknown. MiXCR, applied by TCRdb to the reads, yields one record per CDR3 protein. The sample has a few hundred thousand distinct CDR3 sequences, 40% seen once. The sequenced sample was cultured PBMCs, obtained from culture after CMV antigen stimulation. These receptor sequences come from a human donor in good health (CMV status not recorded). Some clones in this sample may be carry-over from other donors' samples.

The chain recombines TRBV7-2 with TRBJ1-3, with 9 bases identical to TRBD1. After removal of 6 bases from V and 3 bases from J, the junction contained 12 bases not matched to a gene. The CDR3 runs 17 residues. CDR1 is SGHTA, CDR2 FQGNSA, per germline. The chain's CDR3 is CASSLPTGGLDGNTIYF. In DNA form, the CDR3 reads TGTGCCAGCAGTCTCCCGACAGGGGGATTGGATGGAAACACCATATATTTT.

The V and J genes are TRBV2 and TRBJ2-1, with D tentatively TRBD2 (5 bases). This CDR3 spans 13 amino acids. Germline CDR1 and CDR2: SNHLY and FYNNEI. Between the trimmed V and J ends, which lost 7 bases and 5 bases, there was a span of 12 bases. This CDR3 is CASKLGFNNEQFF. Here the CDR3 DNA reads TGTGCCAGCAAACTAGGGTTTAACAATGAGCAGTTCTTC.

This clonotype was counted between two and nine times. The chain uses TRBV10-3 and TRBJ2-1; 10 nucleotides agree with TRBD2. In germline, CDR1 is ENHRY, CDR2 SYGVKD. This CDR3 has 15 residues. Trimming at V came to 10 bases and at J to 1 base, leaving 7 bases not matched to a gene. The CDR3 DNA reads as TGTGCCACCCGGACTAGCGGTAATTCCTACAATGAGCAGTTCTTC. Translating it yields CATRTSGNSYNEQFF.

This clonotype was seen only a few times. This CDR3 reads CASSSNRGRGETQYF. Written as DNA, the CDR3 is TGTGCCAGCAGCTCTAACAGGGGGCGCGGGGAGACCCAGTACTTC. The chain has TRBV7-2 and TRBJ2-5; 9 bases are a match to TRBD1. CDR1 and CDR2 (germline): SGHTA, FQGNSA. The V and J ends lost 4 bases and 5 bases, in that order; junction bases with no gene match: 8. CDR3 length: 15 residues. Filled out from reference TRBV7-2 and TRBJ2-5, the complete variable domain reads GAGVSQSPSNKVTEKGKDVELRCDPISGHTALYWYRQSLGQGLEFLIYFQGNSAPDKSGLPSDRFSAERTGGSVSTLTIQRTQQEDSAVYLCASSSNRGRGETQYFGPGTRLLVL.

This clonotype came up a few times. V usage is TRBV18 and J usage is TRBJ2-1, with D possibly matching TRBD1 (6 bases). CDR3 size: 15 residues. The ends were cut back, 5 bases at V and 4 bases at J, with 15 bases in the middle. Germline values: CDR1 KGHSH, CDR2 LQKENI. Written as DNA, the CDR3 is TGTGCCAGCTCAGCTATAGTGGGGGCTTACAATGAGCAGTTCTTC. Translation: CASSAIVGAYNEQFF.

This chain joins TRBV7-7 and TRBJ2-5, with unresolved D. Trimming stripped 6 bases from V and 7 bases from J, with 15 bases between. CDR3 size: 13 residues. From germline, CDR1 is SSHAT and CDR2 FNYEAQ (reference sequence). CDR3 amino acids: CASSDSIYGTQYF. Here the CDR3 DNA reads TGTGCCAGCAGTGACTCCATCTATGGGACCCAGTACTTC.

This clonotype was counted between two and nine times. V usage is TRBV7-2 and J usage is TRBJ2-7; TRBD2 matches at 12 bases. Trimming took 4 bases from V and 6 from J; bases not matched to a gene: 7. The V gene's germline CDR1 is SGHTA and CDR2 FQGNSA. The CDR3 covers 15 residues. CDR3 sequence reads: CASSSRLAGAGEQYF. The CDR3, as DNA: TGTGCCAGCAGCTCTCGACTAGCGGGAGCGGGCGAGCAGTACTTC.

The chain links TRBV12-3 or TRBV12-4 to TRBJ1-1; D not certain. The CDR3 extends over 13 amino acids. Trimming took off 7 bases at V and 1 base at J, with 10 bases between the two ends. DNA for the CDR3: TGTGCCAGCACCAATACAGCGAACACTGAAGCTTTCTTT. This gives the protein CASTNTANTEAFF.

The rearrangement uses TRBV7-6 and TRBJ2-1, with 14 positions matching TRBD2. V shed 4 bases and J 15 bases; nucleotides not matched to a gene: 5. CDR1 and CDR2 from the germline V gene are SGHVS and FNYEAQ. There are 13 residues in the CDR3. CDR3: CASSSGLAGDRFF. The CDR3 DNA reads TGTGCCAGCAGCTCGGGACTAGCGGGAGATCGGTTCTTC.

In this sample, this clonotype turned up once. V and J are TRBV4-2 and TRBJ1-1, with D uncertain. Trimming took off 1 base at V and 0 bases at J, with 9 bases between the two ends. Germline assignment: CDR1 LGHNA and CDR2 YNFKEQ. This CDR3 has 15 residues. DNA of the CDR3: TGTGCCAGCAGCCAAGTATTTGGGGTGAACACTGAAGCTTTCTTT. Encoded protein: CASSQVFGVNTEAFF.

The chain employs TRBV7-2 and TRBJ2-7; D assignment may be TRBD1 or TRBD2 (5 bases each). The germline gives CDR1 SGHTA, CDR2 FQGNSA. The germline V and J ends were trimmed by 3 bases and 3 bases, with 18 bases remaining between them. This CDR3 contains 16 residues. The CDR3 DNA sequence: TGTGCCAGCAGCTTGGTAGGGACCCCCGGGGACTACGAGCAGTACTTC. This sequence encodes CASSLVGTPGDYEQYF.

This chain connects TRBV2 to TRBJ2-1; no firm D call. V shed 0 bases and J shed 9 bases, with 6 bases lying between them. The V gene's germline CDR1 is SNHLY and CDR2 FYNNEI. CDR3 size: 12 residues. CDR3 DNA: TGTGCCAGCAGTGAAGCGCTTCGTGAGCAGTTCTTC. It yields the protein CASSEALREQFF. The full variable domain, completed using reference TRBV2 and TRBJ2-1, is EPEVTQTPSHQVTQMGQEVILRCVPISNHLYFYWYRQILGQKVEFLVSFYNNEISEKSEIFDDQFSVERPDGSNFTLKIRSTKLEDSAMYFCASSEALREQFFGPGTRLTVL.

This clonotype appeared a few times. This chain uses TRBV7-9 with TRBJ2-3; the D gene is possibly TRBD2 (5 bases). Germline CDR1 and CDR2: SEHNR and FQNEAQ (reference sequence). The CDR3 totals 11 residues. Trimming took 7 bases from V and 13 from J, leaving 15 bases between them. DNA of the CDR3: TGTGCCAGCATGTCAAGCGGACTGAAGTATTTT. Amino acids: CASMSSGLKYF.

V is TRBV7-8 and J is TRBJ2-3; D is unresolved. The CDR3 is 13 amino acids. Trimming removed 3 bases from V and 5 bases from J, with 9 bases in between. Germline-derived CDR1 and CDR2 are SGHVS and FQNEAQ. The CDR3 here is CASSFDRLDTQYF. In DNA, the CDR3 is TGTGCCAGCAGCTTCGACCGGTTAGATACGCAGTATTTT. The whole variable domain, filled in from reference TRBV7-8 and TRBJ2-3, reads GAGVSQSPRYKVAKRGQDVALRCDPISGHVSLFWYQQALGQGPEFLTYFQNEAQLDKSGLPSDRFFAERPEGSVSTLKIQRTQQEDSAVYLCASSFDRLDTQYFGPGTRLTVL.

This clonotype was seen at least ten times. The chain carries TRBV11-3 and TRBJ1-1; 8 bases agree with TRBD1. The CDR3 has 15 residues. With V trimmed by 6 bases and J by 2 bases, 8 bases remained unmatched. The germline V gene encodes CDR1 SGHNT and CDR2 YENEEA. DNA for the CDR3: TGTGCCAGCAGACGAACCGGGACAGGAAACACTGAAGCTTTCTTT. It is translated as CASRRTGTGNTEAFF.

The chain uses TRBV29-1 and TRBJ1-2; D unclear. There are 11 residues in the CDR3. Trimming stripped 4 bases from V and 4 bases from J, with 7 bases between. Germline assignment: CDR1 SQVTM and CDR2 ANQGSEA. The CDR3: CSVVLGYGYTF. CDR3 coding DNA: TGCAGCGTTGTCCTGGGCTATGGCTACACCTTC.

In this sample, this clonotype turned up a few times. The chain uses TRBV7-8 and TRBJ2-3; TRBD2 is a possible D gene (7 bases). V dropped 5 bases and J dropped 0 bases, with 15 bases sitting between them. The CDR3 loop spans 16 amino acids. Germline loops: CDR1 SGHVS, CDR2 FQNEAQ. The CDR3 DNA follows: TGTGCCAGCAGCCCCTCTGCGGGGGCAAGCACAGATACGCAGTATTTT. Protein: CASSPSAGASTDTQYF.

This clonotype has more than one count but fewer than ten. This chain joins TRBV6-5 and TRBJ2-3; D is possibly TRBD1 or TRBD2 (6 bases each). Germline CDR1 MNHEY, CDR2 SVGAGI. The length of the CDR3 is 17 residues. V dropped 5 bases and J dropped 3 bases, with 21 bases sitting between them. Here the CDR3 DNA reads TGTGCCAGCAGTCGGGGTCCGGGGGCGGCATCGACAGATACGCAGTATTTT. Its protein is CASSRGPGAASTDTQYF.

This clonotype was picked up a small number of times. V is TRBV18 and J is TRBJ2-3; possible D gene TRBD2, 6 bases. Germline assignment: CDR1 KGHSH and CDR2 LQKENI. The CDR3 runs 15 residues. Trimming removed 0 bases from V and 3 bases from J, with 10 bases in between. The CDR3 coding sequence is TGTGCCAGCTCACCACCGGGGGGAGGTACAGATACGCAGTATTTT. Its translation is CASSPPGGGTDTQYF.

The chain couples TRBV5-1 to TRBJ2-3; D is possibly TRBD1 (5 bases). In germline, CDR1 is SGHRS, CDR2 YFSETQ. There are 17 residues in the CDR3. Trimming took 4 bases from V and 2 from J, leaving 20 bases between them. This CDR3 reads CASSTSGGASVTDTQYF. For the CDR3, the DNA is TGCGCCAGCAGCACCTCCGGTGGGGCGTCTGTCACAGATACGCAGTATTTT.